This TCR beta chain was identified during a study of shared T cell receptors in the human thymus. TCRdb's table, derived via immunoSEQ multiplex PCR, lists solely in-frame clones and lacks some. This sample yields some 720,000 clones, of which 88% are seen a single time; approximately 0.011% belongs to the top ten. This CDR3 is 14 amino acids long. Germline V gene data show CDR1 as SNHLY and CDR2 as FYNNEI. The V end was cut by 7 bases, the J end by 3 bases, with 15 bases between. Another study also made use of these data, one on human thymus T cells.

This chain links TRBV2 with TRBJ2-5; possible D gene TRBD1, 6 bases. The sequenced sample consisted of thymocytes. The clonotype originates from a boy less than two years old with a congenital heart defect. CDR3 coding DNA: TGTGCCAGCATGAGGACAGAGTTTAAAGAGACCCAGTACTTC. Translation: CASMRTEFKETQYF.